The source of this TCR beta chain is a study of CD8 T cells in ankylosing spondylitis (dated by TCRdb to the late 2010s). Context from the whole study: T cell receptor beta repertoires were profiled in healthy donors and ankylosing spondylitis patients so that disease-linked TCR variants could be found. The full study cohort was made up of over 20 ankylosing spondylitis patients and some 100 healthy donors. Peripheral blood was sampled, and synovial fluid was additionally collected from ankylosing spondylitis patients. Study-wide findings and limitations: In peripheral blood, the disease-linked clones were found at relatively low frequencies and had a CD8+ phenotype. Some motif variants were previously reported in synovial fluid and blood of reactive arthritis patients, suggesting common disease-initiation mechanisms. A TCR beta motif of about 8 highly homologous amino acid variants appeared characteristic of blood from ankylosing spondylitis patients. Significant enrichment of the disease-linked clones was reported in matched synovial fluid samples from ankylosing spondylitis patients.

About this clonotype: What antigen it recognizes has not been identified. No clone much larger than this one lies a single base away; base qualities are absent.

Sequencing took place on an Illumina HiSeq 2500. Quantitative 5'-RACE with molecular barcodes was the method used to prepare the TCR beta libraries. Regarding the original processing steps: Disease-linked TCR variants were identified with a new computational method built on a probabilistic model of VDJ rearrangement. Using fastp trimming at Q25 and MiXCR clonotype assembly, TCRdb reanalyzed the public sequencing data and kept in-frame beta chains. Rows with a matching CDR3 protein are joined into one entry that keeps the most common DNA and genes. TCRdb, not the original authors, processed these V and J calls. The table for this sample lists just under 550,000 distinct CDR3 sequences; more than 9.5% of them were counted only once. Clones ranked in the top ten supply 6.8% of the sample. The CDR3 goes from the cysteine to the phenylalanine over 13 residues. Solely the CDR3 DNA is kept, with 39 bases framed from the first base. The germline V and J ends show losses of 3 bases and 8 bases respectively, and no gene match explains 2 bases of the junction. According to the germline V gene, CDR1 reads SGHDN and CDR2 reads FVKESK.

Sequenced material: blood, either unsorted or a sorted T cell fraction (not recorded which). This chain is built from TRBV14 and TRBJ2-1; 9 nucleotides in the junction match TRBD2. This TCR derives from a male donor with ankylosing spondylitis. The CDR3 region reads CASSHVAGDEQFF. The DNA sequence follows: TGTGCCAGCAGCCACGTAGCGGGGGATGAGCAGTTCTTC.